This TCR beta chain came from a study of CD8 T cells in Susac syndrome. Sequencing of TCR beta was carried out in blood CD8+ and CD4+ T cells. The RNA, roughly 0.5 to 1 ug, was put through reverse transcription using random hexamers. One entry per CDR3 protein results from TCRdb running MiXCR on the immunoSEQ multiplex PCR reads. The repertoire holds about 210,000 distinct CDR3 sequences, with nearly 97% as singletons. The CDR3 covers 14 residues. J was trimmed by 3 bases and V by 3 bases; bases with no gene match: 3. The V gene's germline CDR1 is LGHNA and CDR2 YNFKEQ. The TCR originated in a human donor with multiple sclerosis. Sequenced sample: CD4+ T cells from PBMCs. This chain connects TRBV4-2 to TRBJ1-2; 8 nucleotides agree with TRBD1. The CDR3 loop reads CASSHGQGYYGYTF. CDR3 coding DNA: TGTGCCAGCAGCCACGGACAGGGTTACTATGGCTACACCTTC.